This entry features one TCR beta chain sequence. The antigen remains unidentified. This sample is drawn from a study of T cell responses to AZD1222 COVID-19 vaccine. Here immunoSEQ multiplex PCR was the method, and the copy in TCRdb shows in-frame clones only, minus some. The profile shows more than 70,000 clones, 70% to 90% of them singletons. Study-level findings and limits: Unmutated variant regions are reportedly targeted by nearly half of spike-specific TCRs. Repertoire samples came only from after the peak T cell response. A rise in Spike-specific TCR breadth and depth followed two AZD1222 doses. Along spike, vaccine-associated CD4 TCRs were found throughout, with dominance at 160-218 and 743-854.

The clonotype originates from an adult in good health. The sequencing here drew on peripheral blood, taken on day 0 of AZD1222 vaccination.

The CDR3: CASCSPAAEGIYEQYF. In DNA, the CDR3 is TGTGCCAGCTGCTCCCCCGCGGCGGAGGGGATCTACGAGCAGTACTTC. V is TRBV28 and J is TRBJ2-7; a possible D gene is TRBD2 (6 bases). Per germline, CDR1 MDHEN and CDR2 SYDVKM. This CDR3 contains 16 residues. The V end lost 8 bases, the J end lost 3 bases, and 23 bases lay between the germline ends. Using reference TRBV28 and TRBJ2-7 for the parts outside the CDR3, the full variable domain is DVKVTQSSRYLVKRTGEKVFLECVQDMDHENMFWYRQDPGLGLRLIYFSYDVKMKEKGDIPEGYSVSREKKERFSLILESASTNQTSMYLCASCSPAAEGIYEQYFGPGTRLTVT.